The 11 T cell receptor beta chains in this list originate from one sample, sequenced in a study of Tregs in tolerant kidney transplant recipients. Related graft donors supplied nonmyeloablative bone marrow transplants, and mixed chimerism was transient. TCRdb's table, derived via immunoSEQ multiplex PCR, lists solely in-frame clones and lacks some. The sample carries fewer than 95,000 clones, approximately 93% recorded once. The sequenced sample was CD4+ T cells from blood (PBMCs), obtained 12 months after the transplant. These TCRs come from a human patient who received a combined kidney and bone marrow transplant. The T cells may partly be graft donor cells.

The CDR3 loop is CATGTSGNNEQFF. For the CDR3, the DNA is TGTGCCACCGGGACTAGCGGAAACAATGAGCAGTTCTTC. This chain joins TRBV10-3 and TRBJ2-1, with 11 bases fitting TRBD2. This CDR3 is 13 amino acids long. The germline CDR1 and CDR2 sequences are ENHRY and SYGVKD. V shed 10 bases, J shed 5 bases, and the junction held 4 bases outside the gene matches.

The DNA of the CDR3 is TGTGCCATCAGTGAATATAGTGGCGGACAGCACTCCCGTGAGCAGTTCTTC. Translated: CAISEYSGGQHSREQFF. The J gene is TRBJ2-1, the V gene TRBV10-3; D possibly corresponds to TRBD1 (6 bases). CDR1 and CDR2 from the germline V gene are ENHRY and SYGVKD. The CDR3 extends over 17 amino acids. Trimming removed 3 bases at V and 9 bases at J, with 24 bases between.

This chain's CDR3 is CASSRILAGGWGTDTQYF. The CDR3 coding sequence is TGTGCCAGCAGCCGTATCCTAGCGGGAGGGTGGGGCACAGATACGCAGTATTTT. The chain combines TRBV13 with TRBJ2-3; 12 bases fit TRBD2. With 5 bases clipped from V and 1 base from J, the junction kept 10 bases outside the gene matches. CDR1 is PRHDT and CDR2 is FYEKMQ in the germline V gene (reference sequence). The CDR3 length is 18 residues. Drawing the rest from reference TRBV13 and TRBJ2-3, the complete variable domain is AAGVIQSPRHLIKEKRETATLKCYPIPRHDTVYWYQQGPGQDPQFLISFYEKMQSDKGSIPDRFSAQQFSDYHSELNMSSLELGDSALYFCASSRILAGGWGTDTQYFGPGTRLTVL.

The rearrangement uses TRBV7-8 and TRBJ2-1, with D maybe TRBD2 (5 bases). V was clipped by 5 bases and J by 5 bases, with 19 bases between them. Germline values: CDR1 SGHVS, CDR2 FQNEAQ. This CDR3 contains 16 residues. CDR3 amino acids: CASSPRTPLLDNEQFF. The CDR3 nucleotides read TGTGCCAGCAGCCCCCGGACTCCCCTACTGGACAATGAGCAGTTCTTC.

The J gene is TRBJ2-7, the V gene TRBV7-8; 8 bases line up with TRBD2. There are 16 residues in the CDR3. Trimming took 2 bases from V and 4 from J; bases not matched to a gene: 10. Germline CDR1 reads SGHVS; CDR2 reads FQNEAQ. The CDR3 sequence is CASSLSVGSGGYEQYF. The CDR3 DNA follows: TGTGCCAGCAGCTTAAGTGTCGGCAGCGGGGGTTACGAGCAGTACTTC. Drawing the rest from reference TRBV7-8 and TRBJ2-7, the complete variable domain is GAGVSQSPRYKVAKRGQDVALRCDPISGHVSLFWYQQALGQGPEFLTYFQNEAQLDKSGLPSDRFFAERPEGSVSTLKIQRTQQEDSAVYLCASSLSVGSGGYEQYFGPGTRLTVT.

This clone has only a few counts. V and J are TRBV19 and TRBJ2-7; TRBD1 might be the D (6 bases). There are 14 residues in the CDR3. Germline V CDR1 and CDR2: LNHDA, SQIVND (reference sequence). Trimming shortened V by 4 bases and J by 6 bases, and 16 bases separated the two germline ends. The CDR3 bases are TGTGCCAGTAGTAAAGGGGGTTTTGGTCGCGAGCAGTACTTC. This sequence encodes CASSKGGFGREQYF.

The rearrangement joins TRBV19 to TRBJ1-2; 7 bases are a match to TRBD1. The CDR3 loop spans 12 amino acids. V dropped 10 bases and J dropped 4; count of bases not matched to a gene: 6. Germline CDR1 is LNHDA and CDR2 is SQIVND (reference sequence). The CDR3 DNA is TGTGCCACCCGACAGGGACCCTATGGCTACACCTTC. It encodes CATRQGPYGYTF.

In its sample, this clone was seen once. J is TRBJ2-5 and V is TRBV7-2; D perhaps matches TRBD2 (6 bases). Per the germline V gene, CDR1 is SGHTA and CDR2 is FQGNSA. Trimming pared 1 base from V and 2 bases from J, leaving 11 bases between. This CDR3 comprises 15 residues. The CDR3 nucleotides read TGTGCCAGCAGCTTAGGCGCCGGGACTCAAGAGACCCAGTACTTC. The encoded protein is CASSLGAGTQETQYF.

The chain is built from TRBV5-6 and TRBJ2-5, with D possibly being TRBD2 (6 bases). The V end lost 2 bases, the J end lost 0 bases, and 14 bases lay between the germline ends. Per the germline V gene, CDR1 is SGHDT and CDR2 is YYEEEE. This CDR3 comprises 16 residues. CDR3: CASSFGGGGYQETQYF. CDR3 DNA sequence: TGTGCCAGCAGCTTTGGGGGAGGCGGGTACCAAGAGACCCAGTACTTC.

This clone was counted once. The V and J genes are TRBV9 and TRBJ2-3, with D perhaps TRBD2 (5 bases). This CDR3 contains 17 residues. The germline CDR1 and CDR2 sequences are SGDLS and YYNGEE. The ends were cut back, 3 bases at V and 8 bases at J, with 25 bases in the middle. The CDR3 nucleotides read TGTGCCAGCAGCGGGTACCTGGTTGGGGAGAGAATAGGTACGCAGTATTTT. Translated, it gives CASSGYLVGERIGTQYF.

This clone was counted a single time. The chain carries TRBV18 and TRBJ2-1, with 10 bases aligning to TRBD2. Unmatched junction bases numbered 5, after V lost 3 bases and J lost 0 bases. Germline loops: CDR1 KGHSH, CDR2 LQKENI. This CDR3 has 17 amino acids. This chain's CDR3 is CASSPIAGGSSYNEQFF. The CDR3 coding sequence is TGTGCCAGCTCACCCATAGCGGGGGGAAGCTCCTACAATGAGCAGTTCTTC.